A selection of T cell receptor beta chains follows, all from one sample in a study of cytomegalovirus exposure and HLA in healthy donors. The data were produced by immunoSEQ multiplex PCR, yet TCRdb's version contains in-frame clones alone and is incomplete. The table records approximately 190,000 clones, roughly 13% of them present only once. The specimen sequenced was PBMCs. The receptors stem from a man in his forties or fifties in good health and CMV-seropositive. CDR3s include the opening cysteine and the closing phenylalanine or tryptophan. The D gene is left open where the match is weak. Some rows have no size entry. The others give once, few or many, or a class for an expanded clone.

V	size	D	J	CDR3	DNA
TRBV7-2	few	TRBD1	TRBJ2-1	CASSRDSYNEQFF	TGTGCCAGCAGCCGGGACAGTTACAATGAGCAGTTCTTC
TRBV5-6	few	NA	TRBJ1-1	CASSLVDTFTEAFF	TGTGCCAGCAGCTTGGTAGACACGTTCACTGAAGCTTTCTTT
TRBV7-2	few	TRBD2	TRBJ2-5	CASSQNSGGVRETQYF	TGTGCCAGCAGCCAAAATAGCGGGGGGGTTCGGGAGACCCAGTACTTC
TRBV19	NA	TRBD1	TRBJ1-4	CASSIRRTGSNEKLFF	TGTGCCAGTAGTATTAGGCGGACAGGCTCTAATGAAAAACTGTTTTTT
TRBV27	few	NA	TRBJ2-2	CASSLAGEGAGELFF	TGTGCCAGCAGTTTAGCAGGGGAAGGCGCCGGGGAGCTGTTTTTT
TRBV10-2	NA	NA	TRBJ2-6	CASSESEAHLSGANVLTF	TGCGCCAGCAGTGAGTCAGAAGCGCACCTCTCTGGGGCCAACGTCCTGACTTTC
TRBV14	few	NA	TRBJ1-4	CASSRALNEKLFF	TGTGCCAGCAGCCGGGCCCTTAATGAAAAACTGTTTTTT
TRBV4-3	few	NA	TRBJ1-1	CASSWTEATEAFF	TGCGCCAGCAGCTGGACAGAGGCGACTGAAGCTTTCTTT
TRBV5-6	NA	NA	TRBJ1-6	CASSRGTGDSPLHF	TGTGCCAGCAGCAGGGGCACGGGGGATTCACCCCTCCACTTT
TRBV6-1	NA	TRBD1	TRBJ1-4	CASSELFFDRDEKLFF	TGTGCCAGCAGTGAGCTTTTTTTTGACAGGGATGAAAAACTGTTTTTT
TRBV6-6	few	TRBD2	TRBJ2-1	CASTWEGQGYNEQFF	TGTGCCAGCACCTGGGAGGGGCAAGGTTACAATGAGCAGTTCTTC
TRBV5-6	NA	NA	TRBJ2-5	CASSLVRGQETQYF	TGTGCCAGCAGCTTGGTTAGAGGCCAAGAGACCCAGTACTTC
TRBV6-5	few	NA	TRBJ2-1	CASGHDGGDEQFF	TGTGCCAGCGGCCACGATGGGGGCGATGAGCAGTTCTTC
TRBV7-9	NA	NA	TRBJ1-2	CASSLEVGAGYGYTF	TGTGCCAGCAGCTTAGAAGTGGGGGCAGGCTATGGCTACACCTTC
TRBV7-9	NA	NA	TRBJ1-4	CASSPRREEKLFF	TGTGCCAGCAGCCCCCGGAGAGAGGAAAAACTGTTTTTT
TRBV4-3	few	TRBD2	TRBJ2-1	CASSQRLAGGPRGNEQFF	TGCGCCAGCAGCCAAAGACTAGCGGGGGGGCCCCGGGGCAATGAGCAGTTCTTC
TRBV2	NA	NA	TRBJ1-1	CAILRNTEAFF	TGTGCCATCCTCCGGAACACTGAAGCTTTCTTT
TRBV4-2	NA	TRBD2	TRBJ2-3	CASSQGVGLAGGLTDTQYF	TGTGCCAGCAGCCAAGGGGTTGGACTAGCGGGGGGGCTAACAGATACGCAGTATTTT
TRBV9	NA	NA	TRBJ1-5	CASSVDTAGPQHF	TGTGCCAGCAGCGTAGATACGGCAGGGCCCCAGCATTTT
TRBV15	NA	TRBD2	TRBJ2-2	CATSFPVASGGMNTGELFF	TGTGCCACCTCATTCCCCGTGGCTAGCGGGGGAATGAACACCGGGGAGCTGTTTTTT
TRBV5-1	few	NA	TRBJ2-7	CASSLGTSLYEQYF	TGCGCCAGCAGCTTGGGGACATCTCTCTACGAGCAGTACTTC
TRBV6-5	few	TRBD1	TRBJ2-1	CATHGQAGSYNEQFF	TGTGCCACCCACGGACAGGCGGGCTCCTACAATGAGCAGTTCTTC
TRBV2	NA	NA	TRBJ2-7	CASSPPGHLPIGQYF	TGTGCCAGCAGTCCCCCAGGACATTTACCGATAGGGCAGTACTTC
TRBV18	few	NA	TRBJ1-1	CASSPPGRLTEAFF	TGTGCCAGCTCACCTCCAGGCCGTCTCACTGAAGCTTTCTTT
TRBV30	NA	NA	TRBJ1-4	CAWSTGGEKLFF	TGTGCCTGGAGTACGGGTGGTGAAAAACTGTTTTTT
TRBV11-3	few	TRBD1	TRBJ2-1	CASSKGQGYNEQFF	TGTGCCAGCAGCAAGGGACAGGGGTACAATGAGCAGTTCTTC
TRBV6-6	few	NA	TRBJ1-1	CASSTTFLRNTEAFF	TGTGCCAGCAGCACAACCTTCTTAAGGAACACTGAAGCTTTCTTT
TRBV4-1	few	TRBD2	TRBJ2-2	CASSLLAGGRNTGELFF	TGCGCCAGCAGCCTACTAGCGGGGGGCAGGAACACCGGGGAGCTGTTTTTT
TRBV6-1	many	NA	TRBJ1-1	CASSGGTVGTEAFF	TGTGCCAGCAGTGGCGGGACGGTGGGGACTGAAGCTTTCTTT
TRBV7-2	NA	NA	TRBJ1-5	CASRGGGAHQPQHF	TGTGCCAGCAGGGGTGGGGGGGCACATCAGCCCCAGCATTTT
TRBV5-1	NA	TRBD1	TRBJ1-1	CASKRTGLSEAFF	TGCGCCAGCAAGAGGACAGGGCTTTCTGAAGCTTTCTTT
TRBV25-1	NA	NA	TRBJ1-6	CATLDRDNSPLHF	TGTGCCACCCTCGACAGAGACAATTCACCCCTCCACTTT
TRBV18	few	NA	TRBJ1-1	CASSPETGRRTEAFF	TGTGCCAGCTCACCGGAAACAGGGCGGAGGACTGAAGCTTTCTTT
TRBV4-2	NA	NA	TRBJ2-2	CASSLAGSVTGELFF	TGTGCCAGCAGCCTCGCGGGGTCGGTCACCGGGGAGCTGTTTTTT
TRBV6-5	NA	TRBD1	TRBJ2-1	CASSYSTGENEQFF	TGTGCCAGCAGTTACTCGACAGGGGAAAATGAGCAGTTCTTC
TRBV2	few	NA	TRBJ1-2	CASSGETTGYGYTF	TGTGCCAGCAGTGGCGAAACTACCGGGTATGGCTACACCTTC
TRBV7-9	NA	TRBD1	TRBJ1-1	CASSLRGQGTEAFF	TGTGCCAGCAGCTTACGGGGACAGGGCACTGAAGCTTTCTTT
TRBV11-3	few	TRBD2	TRBJ2-3	CASSPGGGRRYDTQYF	TGTGCCAGCAGCCCCGGCGGGGGGCGAAGGTATGATACGCAGTATTTT
TRBV7-9	NA	NA	TRBJ1-6	CASSQQSNSPLHF	TGTGCCAGCAGCCAACAGAGTAATTCACCCCTCCACTTT
TRBV5-6	few	TRBD2	TRBJ2-3	CASSSGLEADTQYF	TGTGCCAGCAGCAGTGGACTAGAGGCAGATACGCAGTATTTT
TRBV7-2	few	NA	TRBJ1-4	CASSISRGSNEKLFF	TGTGCCAGCAGTATTAGTCGGGGGTCTAATGAAAAACTGTTTTTT
TRBV9	NA	TRBD2	TRBJ2-3	CASSVLLAGGADTQYF	TGTGCCAGCAGCGTCCTACTAGCGGGGGGAGCAGATACGCAGTATTTT
TRBV5-6	few	TRBD1	TRBJ2-3	CASRWGQVTDTQYF	TGTGCCAGCAGGTGGGGACAGGTCACAGATACGCAGTATTTT
TRBV2	NA	NA	TRBJ1-1	CASRVQGLGAEAFF	TGTGCCAGCAGAGTGCAGGGGCTGGGGGCTGAAGCTTTCTTT
TRBV25-1	few	NA	TRBJ1-1	CASRPQATLNTEAFF	TGTGCCAGCAGGCCCCAGGCGACCCTGAACACTGAAGCTTTCTTT
TRBV6-1	few	NA	TRBJ1-1	CASSEALAGGAEAFF	TGTGCCAGCAGTGAAGCGCTAGCAGGCGGGGCTGAAGCTTTCTTC
TRBV6-6	few	TRBD1	TRBJ1-5	CASSPRGTGTDQPQHF	TGTGCCAGCAGTCCGCGCGGGACAGGGACAGATCAGCCCCAGCATTTT
TRBV11-3	NA	NA	TRBJ1-1	CASSFPGGTEAFF	TGTGCCAGCAGCTTTCCCGGAGGAACTGAAGCTTTCTTT
TRBV7-9	NA	NA	TRBJ1-2	CASSLDKNYGYTF	TGTGCCAGCAGCTTAGACAAGAACTATGGCTACACCTTC
TRBV4-2	NA	NA	TRBJ2-1	CASSPAGEGGSYNEQFF	TGTGCCAGCAGCCCCGCGGGGGAGGGGGGCTCCTACAATGAGCAGTTCTTC
TRBV25-1	NA	NA	TRBJ1-2	CASSGDRTNYGYTF	TGTGCCAGCAGTGGCGACAGGACTAACTATGGCTACACCTTC
TRBV5-4	few	NA	TRBJ1-1	CASRPTQLAGNTEAFF	TGTGCCAGCCGCCCGACACAGCTTGCAGGGAACACTGAAGCTTTCTTT
TRBV27	NA	NA	TRBJ1-2	CASGLGSGRGLYGYTF	TGTGCCAGCGGATTGGGCTCAGGCAGGGGCTTGTATGGCTACACCTTC